Sequencing of this T cell receptor (beta chain) was carried out in a study of beta chain features in type 1 diabetes. Study outcomes and limitations: Among all four CD4+ subsets, Type 1 diabetes patients had TCRB CDR3s that were moderately but significantly shorter.

The V segment lost 5 bases and the J segment 9 bases; nucleotides outside the gene matches: 10. Germline CDR1 reads SGHRS; CDR2 reads YFSETQ. CDR3 size: 14 residues. The study reverse transcribed the entire isolated RNA, so it sequenced expressed TCRB transcripts. The assay was immunoSEQ multiplex PCR, and TCRdb's table has in-frame clones only and misses some. The sample has approximately 250,000 clones, around 15% seen once; the top ten hold approximately 0.081%. Remarks on this clone: No antigen is known for it.

The gene calls are TRBV5-1 and TRBJ2-1, with 8 bases lining up with TRBD2. The TCR comes from a man aged 25-40 years with type 1 diabetes. The source material was naive CD4+ T cells from blood. The CDR3 coding sequence is TGCGCCAGCAGGGACACAGCGGGAGCGGGTGAGCAGTTCTTC. Translating it yields CASRDTAGAGEQFF.